This T cell receptor beta chain is from a study of blood T cell repertoires in COVID-19. About the research overall: The United States, Italy and Spain supplied acute and convalescent COVID-19 samples. The analysed material was cDNA or gDNA that came from T cells, B-cell-depleted T cells, or PBMCs.

In the original processing: Reference gene primer amplification in the assay estimated nucleated cell counts. Method: immunoSEQ multiplex PCR; TCRdb's copy keeps in-frame clones and lacks some. V, J and clone size were drawn from that table, and D and trimming were deduced from the DNA. This table holds more than 70,000 clones, roughly 87% found once. In this sample, this clone turned up once. This CDR3 spans 17 amino acids. Germline V gene lookup returns CDR1 LGHNA and CDR2 YSLEER. V was trimmed by 2 bases and J by 2 bases, leaving 15 bases between them. V gene TRBV4-3 combines with J gene TRBJ2-2, with a possible D match to TRBD2 (7 bases). This clonotype was sampled from a woman between 50 and 59 years old with active or convalescent COVID-19. The sequencing sample was made of peripheral blood. Here the CDR3 DNA reads TGCGCCAGCAGCCAATATCAAGGGGGGGGTAACACCGGGGAGCTGTTTTTT. Its protein is CASSQYQGGGNTGELFF.